Ten or more counts support the clone carrying this T cell receptor (beta chain). Its antigen is not known. There were no patients who had received any treatment before thyroid surgery. This specimen belongs to a study of metastatic and nonmetastatic thyroid tumors. Study context: Across blood and tumor or nodule tissue, repertoires from malignant and benign thyroid patients were compared with one another.

Points from the study as a whole: Significantly higher TCR beta diversity was reportedly seen in malignant thyroid tumors than benign nodules, in blood and tumor.

Authors' processing steps: Clinicopathological groups differed in CDR3, with these differences serving to build a distant-metastasis classifier for papillary thyroid cancer. Via MiXCR, TCRdb re-called the PCR reads. These V and J calls originate from TCRdb's pipeline instead of the authors' own analysis. The sample yields about 35,000 clones, approximately 30% seen once. The clonotype was recovered from a female donor with papillary thyroid cancer or a benign thyroid nodule (not recorded which). Some clones in this sample may be carry-over from other donors' samples. The sample was blood.

The CDR3 bases are TGCGCCAGCAGCCGTGGACTAGCGGGAGGTAACACAGATACGCAGTATTTT. Encoded protein: CASSRGLAGGNTDTQYF. The chain uses TRBV4-1 and TRBJ2-3; 14 bases are a match to TRBD2. Germline trimming cut 4 bases from V and 2 bases from J; bases unmatched to any gene: 5. The CDR3 runs 17 residues. Germline assignment: CDR1 MGHRA and CDR2 YSYEKL.